This T cell receptor (gamma chain) was found in a study of γδ T cells in repeated Plasmodium falciparum infection. Vgamma9/Vdelta2+ and Vdelta2-negative gammadelta T cells were flow-sorted from PBMC for bulk sequencing. The study, taken as a whole, reports: Malian children's Vdelta2-negative repertoires appeared more expanded and less diverse than Australians'. Vgamma9/Vdelta2+ T cells showed a stable polyclonal repertoire with shared TCRgamma sequences. Waves of new clonotype selection appeared after repeated controlled infections in Vdelta2-negative, largely Vdelta1+, gammadelta T cells.

TCRdb ran CATT on the multiplex PCR reads. The data hold approximately 25,000 gamma-chain clones, with 2.5% to 3.5% observed a single time. CDR1 and CDR2 (germline): EGSTGY, YDSYTSSV. The CDR3 consists of 15 residues. To note about this clone: The antigen is undetermined. This DNA's translation differs at residue 11 from TCRdb's protein, which comes from a much larger clone; a read error is likely, and the protein shown is translated from the DNA.

This TCR derives from a pool of human donors (malaria-infected and uninfected, not separated). The sequenced material came from gamma-delta T cells from blood. This sequence joins TRGV4 and TRGJ1 or TRGJ2. No J gene was available from TCRdb, and it was assigned here by a germline match of the DNA. CDR3 residues: CATWDGPLNYDKKLF. The CDR3 nucleotides read TGTGCCACCTGGGATGGGCCTTTGAATTATGATAAGAAACTCTTT.